This T cell receptor beta chain was sequenced for a study of cytotoxic CD8 clonotypes in ibrutinib-treated CLL. Study-wide context: For this cohort, patients were about a dozen relapsed/refractory and about 14 treatment-naive, while 17 were IGHV unmutated. Patients attained roughly 25 partial and 2 complete responses; at median 68 months, roughly 15 remained remitted while 12 progressed.

The study, taken as a whole, reports: Treatment saw public clonotypes, which were uncommon, either contract or stay stable.

This clone was counted between two and nine times. The antigen remains undetermined. With sequencing, the targeted depth ranged from 1 in 200,000 to 1 in 1 million T cells. Produced via immunoSEQ multiplex PCR; TCRdb's table is partial and in-frame only. The data show 25,000 to 30,000 clones, roughly 57% seen once. Per the germline V gene, CDR1 is SNHLY and CDR2 is FYNNEI. The CDR3 is 12 amino acids. With 7 bases removed from V and 8 bases from J, the gap between germline ends came to 14 bases. This TCR derives from a human donor with chronic lymphocytic leukemia. V gene TRBV2 combines with J gene TRBJ1-2; D unresolved. The sample consisted of PBMCs, taken before ibrutinib treatment. CDR3 sequence (DNA): TGTGCCAGCAAGAGCGTAGCTCGGGGCTACACCTTC. Protein sequence: CASKSVARGYTF.